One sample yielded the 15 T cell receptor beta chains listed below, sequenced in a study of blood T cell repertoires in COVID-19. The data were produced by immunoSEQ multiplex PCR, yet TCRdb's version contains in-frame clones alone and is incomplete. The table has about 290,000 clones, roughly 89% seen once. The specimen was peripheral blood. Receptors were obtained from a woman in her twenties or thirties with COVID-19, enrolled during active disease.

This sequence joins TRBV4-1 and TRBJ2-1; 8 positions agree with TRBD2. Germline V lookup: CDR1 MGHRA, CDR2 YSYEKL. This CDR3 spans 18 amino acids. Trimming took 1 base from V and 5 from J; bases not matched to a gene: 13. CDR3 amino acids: CASSQVPFGGAPNNEQFF. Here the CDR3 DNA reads TGCGCCAGCAGCCAAGTCCCTTTCGGGGGGGCGCCAAACAATGAGCAGTTCTTC.

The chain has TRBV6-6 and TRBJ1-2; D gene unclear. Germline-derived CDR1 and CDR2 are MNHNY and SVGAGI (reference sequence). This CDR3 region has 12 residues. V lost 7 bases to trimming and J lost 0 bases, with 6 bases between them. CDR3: CASTQTNYGYTF. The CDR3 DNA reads TGTGCCAGCACCCAGACTAACTATGGCTACACCTTC.

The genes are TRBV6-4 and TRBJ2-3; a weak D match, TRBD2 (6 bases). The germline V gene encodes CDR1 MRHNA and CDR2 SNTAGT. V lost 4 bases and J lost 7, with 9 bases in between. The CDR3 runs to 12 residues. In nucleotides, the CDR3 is TGTGCCAGCAGTGCGGAGGGGAATACGCAGTATTTT. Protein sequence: CASSAEGNTQYF.

CDR3 residues: CASSSGGFSPLHF. The CDR3 DNA reads as TGTGCCAGCAGTTCAGGGGGTTTCTCACCCCTCCACTTT. The chain uses TRBV27 and TRBJ1-6; 7 bases fit TRBD1. Germline loops: CDR1 MNHEY, CDR2 SMNVEV (reference sequence). The CDR3 is 13 amino acids. The V gene end was trimmed by 4 bases and the J gene end by 10 bases; junction bases not matched to a gene: 4.

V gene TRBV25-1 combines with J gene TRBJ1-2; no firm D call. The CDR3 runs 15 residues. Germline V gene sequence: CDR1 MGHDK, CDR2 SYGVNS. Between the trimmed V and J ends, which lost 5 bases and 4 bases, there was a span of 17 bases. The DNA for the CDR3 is TGTGCCAGCAGTCCCGAGTTCAATCATATCTATGGCTACACCTTC. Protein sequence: CASSPEFNHIYGYTF.

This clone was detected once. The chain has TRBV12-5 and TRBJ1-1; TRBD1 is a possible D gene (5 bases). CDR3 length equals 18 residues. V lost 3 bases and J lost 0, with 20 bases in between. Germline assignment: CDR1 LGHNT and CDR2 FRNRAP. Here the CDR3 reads CASGFWSGQGPLNTEAFF. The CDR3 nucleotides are TGTGCTAGTGGTTTTTGGTCCGGGCAGGGCCCCTTGAACACTGAAGCTTTCTTT.

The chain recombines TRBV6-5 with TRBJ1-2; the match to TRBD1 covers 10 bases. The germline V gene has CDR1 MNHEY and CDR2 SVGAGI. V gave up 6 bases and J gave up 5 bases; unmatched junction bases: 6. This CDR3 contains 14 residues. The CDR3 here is CASRSGTGAYGYTF. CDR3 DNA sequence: TGTGCCAGCAGGTCGGGGACAGGGGCTTATGGCTACACCTTC.

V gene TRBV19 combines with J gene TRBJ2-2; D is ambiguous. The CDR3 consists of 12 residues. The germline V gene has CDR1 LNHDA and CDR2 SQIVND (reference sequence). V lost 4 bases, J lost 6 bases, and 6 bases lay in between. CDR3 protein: CASSTSPGELFF. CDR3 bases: TGTGCCAGTAGTACCTCCCCCGGGGAGCTGTTTTTT. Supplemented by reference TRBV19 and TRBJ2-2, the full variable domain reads DGGITQSPKYLFRKEGQNVTLSCEQNLNHDAMYWYRQDPGQGLRLIYYSQIVNDFQKGDIAEGYSVSREKKESFPLTVTSAQKNPTAFYLCASSTSPGELFFGEGSRLTVL.

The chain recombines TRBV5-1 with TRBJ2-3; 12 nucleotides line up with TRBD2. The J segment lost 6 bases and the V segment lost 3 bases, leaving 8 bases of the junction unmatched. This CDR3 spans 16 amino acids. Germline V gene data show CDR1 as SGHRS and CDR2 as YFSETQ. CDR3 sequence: CASSSLAGGSFDTQYF. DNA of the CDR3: TGCGCCAGCAGCTCCCTAGCGGGGGGGAGTTTCGATACGCAGTATTTT.

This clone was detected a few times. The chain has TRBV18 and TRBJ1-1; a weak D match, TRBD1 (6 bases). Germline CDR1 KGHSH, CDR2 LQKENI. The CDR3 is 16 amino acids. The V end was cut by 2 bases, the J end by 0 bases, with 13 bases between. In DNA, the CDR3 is TGTGCCAGCTCACCAACTCAACAGGGACTGAACACTGAAGCTTTCTTT. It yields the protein CASSPTQQGLNTEAFF.

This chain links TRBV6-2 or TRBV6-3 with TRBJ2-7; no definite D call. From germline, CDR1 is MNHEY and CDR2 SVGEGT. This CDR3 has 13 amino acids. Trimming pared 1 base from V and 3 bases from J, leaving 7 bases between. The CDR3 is CASSYLAHYEQYF. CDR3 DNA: TGTGCCAGCAGTTACTTAGCCCACTACGAGCAGTACTTC.

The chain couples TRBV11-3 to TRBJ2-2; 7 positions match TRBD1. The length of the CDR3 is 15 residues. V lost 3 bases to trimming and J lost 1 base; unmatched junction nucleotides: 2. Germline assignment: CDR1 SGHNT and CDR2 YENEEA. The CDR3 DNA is TGTGCCAGCAGCTTCCGGACAGGGAACACCGGGGAGCTGTTTTTT. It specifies CASSFRTGNTGELFF.

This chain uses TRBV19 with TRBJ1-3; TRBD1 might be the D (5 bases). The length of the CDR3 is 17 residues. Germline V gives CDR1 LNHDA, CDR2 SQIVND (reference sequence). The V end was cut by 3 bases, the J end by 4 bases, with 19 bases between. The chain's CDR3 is CASSMSPTGGFGNTIYF. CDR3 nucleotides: TGTGCCAGTAGTATGTCACCCACAGGCGGATTCGGAAACACCATATATTTT.

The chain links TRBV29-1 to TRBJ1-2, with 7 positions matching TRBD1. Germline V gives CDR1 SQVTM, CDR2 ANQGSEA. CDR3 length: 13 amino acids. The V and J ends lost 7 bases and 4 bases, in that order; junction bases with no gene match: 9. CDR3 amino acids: CSALRRQGYGYTF. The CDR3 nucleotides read TGCAGCGCTCTTAGGCGACAGGGCTATGGCTACACCTTC.

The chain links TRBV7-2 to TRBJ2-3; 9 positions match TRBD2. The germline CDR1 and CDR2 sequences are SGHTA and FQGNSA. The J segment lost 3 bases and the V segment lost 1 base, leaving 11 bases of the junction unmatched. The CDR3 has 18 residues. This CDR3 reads CASSLVPGGGGATDTQYF. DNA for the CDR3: TGTGCCAGCAGCTTAGTCCCCGGTGGCGGGGGGGCAACAGATACGCAGTATTTT.